Presented here are 29 T cell receptor beta chains from one specimen sequenced in a study of shared clonotypes between healthy human individuals. Generated by immunoSEQ multiplex PCR, the TCRdb table keeps only in-frame clones and is missing some. Of nearly 1,000,000 clones detected, over 75% appear once; the ten largest clones hold over 1.3%. Source material: memory CD4+ T cells sorted from blood. Described subset: CD45RA-negative fraction. These receptors all stem from a man aged 18 to 29 in good health.

The chain links TRBV29-1 to TRBJ2-3; D is perhaps TRBD2 (6 bases). The CDR3 consists of 15 residues. The V end was cut by 1 base, the J end by 1 base, with 12 bases between. Germline-derived CDR1 and CDR2 are SQVTM and ANQGSEA. CDR3 nucleotides: TGCAGCGTTGAAGCCCCCCCGGGGGGCACAGATACGCAGTATTTT. Its translation is CSVEAPPGGTDTQYF.

The rearrangement links TRBV6-1 to TRBJ2-7; 7 bases agree with TRBD1. The germline V gene has CDR1 MNHNS and CDR2 SASEGT. V shed 6 bases and J 1 base; nucleotides not matched to a gene: 6. The length of the CDR3 is 14 residues. The CDR3 bases are TGTGCCAGCAGACCTGGGACAGCGTCCTACGAGCAGTACTTC. Translated: CASRPGTASYEQYF.

The V call is TRBV28, the J call TRBJ2-7; D is unresolved. This CDR3 region has 12 residues. The V gene lost 5 bases and the J gene lost 11 bases, with 16 bases spanning the gap. Germline CDR1 and CDR2: MDHEN and SYDVKM. The CDR3 region has the DNA TGTGCCAGCAGTACTCCCCCGACGGTGGAGTACTTC. Amino acid sequence: CASSTPPTVEYF. Filled out from reference TRBV28 and TRBJ2-7, the complete variable domain reads DVKVTQSSRYLVKRTGEKVFLECVQDMDHENMFWYRQDPGLGLRLIYFSYDVKMKEKGDIPEGYSVSREKKERFSLILESASTNQTSMYLCASSTPPTVEYFGPGTRLTVT.

The chain links TRBV6-1 to TRBJ1-4; the match to TRBD1 covers 7 bases. This CDR3 has 15 residues. Unmatched junction bases numbered 10, after V lost 4 bases and J lost 8 bases. The V gene's germline CDR1 is MNHNS and CDR2 SASEGT. CDR3 sequence reads: CASSAKGAIVEKLFF. In DNA, the CDR3 is TGTGCCAGCAGTGCTAAGGGGGCGATTGTCGAAAAACTGTTTTTT.

J is TRBJ1-2 and V is TRBV7-8, with a tentative D call TRBD1 (5 bases). The CDR3 consists of 15 residues. V was shortened by 5 bases and J by 4 bases, with 17 bases between the two germline ends. Per the germline V gene, CDR1 is SGHVS and CDR2 is FQNEAQ. The CDR3 here is CASSPRDPEGYGYTF. The CDR3 coding sequence is TGTGCCAGCAGCCCCCGGGACCCGGAGGGCTATGGCTACACCTTC.

V gene TRBV7-9 combines with J gene TRBJ2-3; the D is unclear. The CDR3 extends over 12 amino acids. The V end lost 4 bases, the J end lost 4 bases, and 6 bases lay between the germline ends. Germline V CDR1 and CDR2: SEHNR, FQNEAQ (reference sequence). In DNA, the CDR3 is TGTGCCAGCAGCTATCTAGCAGATACGCAGTATTTT. Protein sequence: CASSYLADTQYF.

The genes are TRBV19 and TRBJ1-3, with 7 bases matching TRBD1. After removal of 5 bases from V and 1 base from J, the junction contained 8 bases not matched to a gene. The CDR3 spans 16 residues. The germline gives CDR1 LNHDA, CDR2 SQIVND (reference sequence). Here the CDR3 reads CASSFSAGGSGNTIYF. The CDR3 nucleotides are TGTGCCAGTAGTTTTTCGGCAGGGGGGTCTGGAAACACCATATATTTT.

This rearrangement joins TRBV5-6 to TRBJ2-5, with 10 bases that match TRBD2. The germline CDR1 and CDR2 sequences are SGHDT and YYEEEE. The junction had 5 bases not matched to a gene; V was cut back by 4 bases and J by 2 bases. This CDR3 contains 15 residues. As DNA, the CDR3 is TGTGCCAGCAGCAAGCGGGGGGGAATACAAGAGACCCAGTACTTC. Amino acids: CASSKRGGIQETQYF.

CDR3 DNA: TGTGCCAGCTATGGGACTAGCGGTGATAGCTCCTACAATGAGCAGTTCTTC. It encodes CASYGTSGDSSYNEQFF. The chain has TRBV2 and TRBJ2-1, with 11 bases that match TRBD2. The CDR3 has 17 amino acids. CDR1 is SNHLY, CDR2 FYNNEI, per germline. J lost 0 bases, V lost 8 bases, and 9 bases had no gene match.

This clone occurred many times. The sample has other DNA sequences that encode this CDR3 too. The V and J genes are TRBV7-2 and TRBJ1-5, with 10 bases matching TRBD1. Germline assignment: CDR1 SGHTA and CDR2 FQGNSA. The trim removed 1 base at V and 5 bases at J, leaving 2 bases unmatched. The CDR3 length is 15 residues. CDR3 sequence: CASSLGGQGDQPQHF. The CDR3 nucleotides read TGTGCCAGCAGCTTAGGCGGACAGGGGGATCAGCCCCAGCATTTT.

This sequence joins TRBV4-1 and TRBJ2-1, with D maybe TRBD2 (6 bases). The CDR3 loop spans 15 amino acids. Germline lookup yields CDR1 MGHRA and CDR2 YSYEKL. Trimming pared 2 bases from V and 4 bases from J, leaving 12 bases between. The CDR3 loop reads CASSQLGLQYNEQFF. The DNA of the CDR3 is TGCGCCAGCAGCCAACTGGGACTTCAGTACAATGAGCAGTTCTTC.

The genes are TRBV2 and TRBJ2-5; D unresolved. Germline loops: CDR1 SNHLY, CDR2 FYNNEI. The CDR3 covers 11 residues. V was shortened by 6 bases and J by 5 bases, with 7 bases between the two germline ends. CDR3: CASRIRETQYF. CDR3 nucleotide sequence: TGTGCCAGCAGGATAAGGGAGACCCAGTACTTC.

This chain connects TRBV5-5 to TRBJ1-4, with D possibly matching TRBD1 (5 bases). The germline CDR1 and CDR2 sequences are SGHKS and YYEKEE (reference sequence). This CDR3 contains 14 residues. V lost 3 bases and J 7 bases, leaving 13 bases between the germline ends. Written as DNA, the CDR3 is TGTGCCAGCAGCTCGGCAGGGATTAGTGAAAAACTGTTTTTT. Translating it yields CASSSAGISEKLFF.

The rearrangement links TRBV29-1 to TRBJ2-1; 7 bases map to TRBD1. The length of the CDR3 is 12 residues. Germline V gene sequence: CDR1 SQVTM, CDR2 ANQGSEA. CDR3 sequence: CTHRGLYNEQFF. The CDR3 DNA follows: TGCACCCACAGGGGCCTCTACAATGAGCAGTTCTTC.

The chain uses TRBV19 and TRBJ1-3; no clear D gene. Per germline, CDR1 LNHDA and CDR2 SQIVND (reference sequence). The V gene lost 6 bases and the J gene lost 4 bases, with 4 bases spanning the gap. The CDR3 has 11 residues. In DNA, the CDR3 is TGTGCCAGTAGCGCCGGAAACACCATATATTTT. It codes for CASSAGNTIYF.

This chain's CDR3 is CASSGELGYTF. The CDR3 DNA reads TGTGCCAGCAGTGGGGAATTGGGCTACACCTTC. J is TRBJ1-2 and V is TRBV6-1; D not resolved. CDR3 length: 11 amino acids. Germline V gene data show CDR1 as MNHNS and CDR2 as SASEGT. V dropped 4 bases and J dropped 8 bases, with 8 bases sitting between them.

The chain recombines TRBV6-1 with TRBJ1-5, with a tentative D call TRBD1 (6 bases). Germline-derived CDR1 and CDR2 are MNHNS and SASEGT. The CDR3 has 15 residues. Trimming removed 2 bases at V and 4 bases at J, with 12 bases between. CDR3 bases: TGTGCCAGCAGTGAAATGGGACAACCGAATCAGCCCCAGCATTTT. It translates to CASSEMGQPNQPQHF.

This chain links TRBV5-4 with TRBJ2-4; 11 bases agree with TRBD1. The V gene's germline CDR1 is SGHNT and CDR2 YYREEE (reference sequence). Trimming cost V 5 bases and J 7 bases; bases outside gene matches: 8. The length of the CDR3 is 15 residues. The CDR3 bases are TGTGCCAGCAGTCCGGCTGGACAGGGGGCGAACATTCAGTACTTC. Protein: CASSPAGQGANIQYF.

This clone occurred many times. This sample also contains other DNA sequences that code for the same CDR3. The chain combines TRBV11-2 with TRBJ2-1; the match to TRBD2 covers 8 bases. The CDR3 loop spans 16 amino acids. V lost 1 base to trimming and J lost 2 bases; unmatched junction nucleotides: 4. Germline-derived CDR1 and CDR2 are SGHAT and FQNNGV. CDR3 sequence (DNA): TGTGCCAGCAGCTTAGCCGCGGGGGGAACCTACAATGAGCAGTTCTTC. Protein: CASSLAAGGTYNEQFF.

J is TRBJ2-1 and V is TRBV7-2, with D unclear. CDR1 is SGHTA, CDR2 FQGNSA, per germline. V shed 3 bases and J shed 7 bases, with 16 bases lying between them. The CDR3 sequence is 15 residues long. CDR3 nucleotides: TGTGCCAGCAGCTTCGACCGGGCAGGCATTAATGAGCAGTTCTTC. This sequence encodes CASSFDRAGINEQFF.

This clone was observed at least ten times. This chain uses TRBV11-2 with TRBJ2-7; no clear D. The CDR3 loop spans 14 amino acids. CDR1 SGHAT and CDR2 FQNNGV come from the germline V gene. V was pared by 0 bases and J by 6 bases, with 12 bases between. This chain's CDR3 is CASSLDRAVGEQYF. CDR3 nucleotides: TGTGCCAGCAGCTTAGATCGGGCAGTAGGCGAGCAGTACTTC.

The DNA for the CDR3 is TGTGCCAGCAGACTAGCGGGAGATGGTGAGCAGTTCTTC. This translates into CASRLAGDGEQFF. The V and J genes are TRBV7-2 and TRBJ2-1, with TRBD2 identical over 11 bases. J lost 9 bases, V lost 6 bases, and 4 bases had no gene match. The germline CDR1 and CDR2 sequences are SGHTA and FQGNSA. This CDR3 spans 13 amino acids.

This clone was detected only once. Other DNA sequences from this sample encode an identical CDR3 as well. The rearrangement joins TRBV5-6 to TRBJ1-1; D gene ambiguous. V dropped 2 bases and J dropped 0 bases, with 8 bases sitting between them. CDR1 and CDR2 from the germline V gene are SGHDT and YYEEEE. This CDR3 is 14 amino acids long. CDR3 amino acids: CASSLRGLNTEAFF. Here the CDR3 DNA reads TGTGCCAGCAGCTTACGGGGATTGAACACTGAAGCTTTCTTT.

The chain carries TRBV7-3 and TRBJ2-1; D assignment may be TRBD1 or TRBD2 (5 bases each). With 4 bases removed from V and 4 bases from J, the gap between germline ends came to 17 bases. CDR3 size: 16 residues. Germline V gives CDR1 SGHTA, CDR2 FQGTGA. CDR3 in DNA: TGTGCCAGCAGCTCACGCGCCGGGACGGCATACAATGAGCAGTTCTTC. Protein: CASSSRAGTAYNEQFF.

This clone has only a few counts. The same CDR3 also results from other DNA sequences found in this sample. The chain has TRBV5-1 and TRBJ2-1; TRBD2 might be the D (6 bases). Germline V gives CDR1 SGHRS, CDR2 YFSETQ. Trimming stripped 1 base from V and 4 bases from J, with 15 bases between. This CDR3 spans 16 amino acids. The CDR3 bases are TGCGCCAGCAGCTTGACGGCCGGAGGGACTTACAATGAGCAGTTCTTC. Translating gives CASSLTAGGTYNEQFF.

The V gene is TRBV5-1, the J gene TRBJ2-5; D remains ambiguous. There are 14 residues in the CDR3. Germline-derived CDR1 and CDR2 are SGHRS and YFSETQ. The V and J ends lost 0 bases and 2 bases respectively, with 8 bases between them. The CDR3 here is CASSLEAVQETQYF. The CDR3 region has the DNA TGCGCCAGCAGCTTGGAAGCTGTGCAAGAGACCCAGTACTTC.

This clone was counted only a few times. This rearrangement joins TRBV30 to TRBJ2-2, with 7 bases lining up with TRBD1. The CDR3 totals 15 residues. Unmatched junction bases numbered 6, after V lost 4 bases and J lost 1 base. Germline loops: CDR1 GTSNPN, CDR2 SVGIG (reference sequence). The DNA for the CDR3 is TGTGCCTGGAACGTGGGACAGATGAACACCGGGGAGCTGTTTTTT. Translating gives CAWNVGQMNTGELFF.

Here the CDR3 reads CASSIRGNTGELFF. The CDR3 nucleotides read TGTGCCAGCTCTATCAGGGGGAACACCGGGGAGCTGTTTTTT. The chain has TRBV6-6 and TRBJ2-2; weak D call: TRBD1 (6 bases). This CDR3 region has 14 residues. Trimming removed 8 bases from V and 1 base from J, with 11 bases in between. Germline V CDR1 and CDR2: MNHNY, SVGAGI (reference sequence).

This clone occurred once. The CDR3 DNA reads as TGCGCCAGCAGTACGCAGGGCTCTGGGGCCAACGTCCTGACTTTC. Translation gives CASSTQGSGANVLTF. The chain carries TRBV5-1 and TRBJ2-6; tentative D call: TRBD1 (5 bases). With 5 bases removed from V and 0 bases from J, the gap between germline ends came to 9 bases. CDR3 size: 15 residues. Germline V lookup: CDR1 SGHRS, CDR2 YFSETQ.